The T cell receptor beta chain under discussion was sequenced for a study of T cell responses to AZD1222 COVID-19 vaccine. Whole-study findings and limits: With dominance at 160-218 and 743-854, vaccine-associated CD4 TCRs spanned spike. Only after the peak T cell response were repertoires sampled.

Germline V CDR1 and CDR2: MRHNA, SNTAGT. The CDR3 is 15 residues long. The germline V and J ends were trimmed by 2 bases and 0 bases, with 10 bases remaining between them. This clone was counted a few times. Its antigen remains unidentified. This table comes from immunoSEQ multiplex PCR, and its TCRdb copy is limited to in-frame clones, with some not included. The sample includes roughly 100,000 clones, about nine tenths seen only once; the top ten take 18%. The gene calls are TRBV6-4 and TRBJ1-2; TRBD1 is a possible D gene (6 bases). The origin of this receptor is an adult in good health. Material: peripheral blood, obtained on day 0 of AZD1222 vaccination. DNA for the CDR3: TGTGCCAGCAGTGACCGGACAGACACTAACTATGGCTACACCTTC. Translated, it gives CASSDRTDTNYGYTF.